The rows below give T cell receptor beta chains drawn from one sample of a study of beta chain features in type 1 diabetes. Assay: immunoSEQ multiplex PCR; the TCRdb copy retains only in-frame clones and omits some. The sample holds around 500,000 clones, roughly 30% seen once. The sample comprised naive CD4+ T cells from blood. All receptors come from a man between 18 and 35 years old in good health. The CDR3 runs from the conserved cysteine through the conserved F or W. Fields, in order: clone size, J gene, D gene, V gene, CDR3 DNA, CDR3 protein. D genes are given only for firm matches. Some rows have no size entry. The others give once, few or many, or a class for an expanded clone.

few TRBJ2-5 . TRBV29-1 TGCAGCGTTTACGGGCCTCAAGAGACCCAGTACTTC CSVYGPQETQYF
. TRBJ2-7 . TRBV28 TGTGCCAGCAGTTTATGGGGGGAGGTCTACGAGCAGTACTTC CASSLWGEVYEQYF
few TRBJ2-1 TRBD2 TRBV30 TGTGCCTGGAGTGTACGACTAGCGGCCTACAATGAGCAGTTCTTC CAWSVRLAAYNEQFF
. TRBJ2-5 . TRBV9 TGTGCCAGCAGCGTAGGATCTCTCGGACAGGGAGGGAAAGAGACCCAGTACTTC CASSVGSLGQGGKETQYF
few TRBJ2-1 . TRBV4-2 TGTGCCAGCAGCCAACCCCTCGGGAATGAGCAGTTCTTC CASSQPLGNEQFF
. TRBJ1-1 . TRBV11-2 TGTGCCAGCAGCTTAGACGAGACTGAAGCTTTCTTT CASSLDETEAFF
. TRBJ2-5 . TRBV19 TGTGCCAGTAGTATCGGCAGGGAAGAGACCCAGTACTTC CASSIGREETQYF
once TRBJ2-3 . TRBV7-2 TGTGCCAGCAGCTTATCGGACAGCTCGGGAAGGACGCAGTATTTT CASSLSDSSGRTQYF
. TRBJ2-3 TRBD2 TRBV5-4 TGTGCCAGCAGCTTCGCTACCGGGACTAGCGGGCGGGAGCGCACAGATACGCAGTATTTT CASSFATGTSGRERTDTQYF
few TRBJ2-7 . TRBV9 TGTGCCAGCAGCGCTGACCCGAGCTCCTACGAGCAGTACTTC CASSADPSSYEQYF
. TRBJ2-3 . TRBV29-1 TGCAGCGTAACCCGTAACTCAGATACGCAGTATTTT CSVTRNSDTQYF
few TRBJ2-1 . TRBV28 TGTGCCAGCACCTGGAATGGCAGGGACAATGAGCAGTTCTTC CASTWNGRDNEQFF
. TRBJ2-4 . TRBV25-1 TGTGCCAGCAGTTCGCCTGAGGGCATTCAGTACTTC CASSSPEGIQYF
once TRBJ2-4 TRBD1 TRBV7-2 TGTGCCAGCAGCTTTACCGGGACAGGGATTACCAAAAACATTCAGTACTTC CASSFTGTGITKNIQYF
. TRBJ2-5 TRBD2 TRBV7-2 TGTGCCAGCAGCTTACAGGGTAGCGGGACTCTCTACTTC CASSLQGSGTLYF
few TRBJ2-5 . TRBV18 TGTGCCAGCTCACCACGGGGCGAGACCCAGTACTTC CASSPRGETQYF
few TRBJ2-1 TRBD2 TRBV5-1 TGCGCCAGCAGCCCCGGAGGGTCTGGACTAGCGATCCGTGAGCAGTTCTTC CASSPGGSGLAIREQFF
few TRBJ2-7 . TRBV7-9 TGTGCCAGCAGCTCCCCGGACTCTGGACACGAGCAGTACTTC CASSSPDSGHEQYF
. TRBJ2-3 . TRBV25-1 TGTGCCAGCAGTGAATTACGGGATACGCAGTATTTT CASSELRDTQYF
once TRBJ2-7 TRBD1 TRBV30 TGTGCCTGGAGCTCGACAGGGTACGAGCAGTACTTC CAWSSTGYEQYF
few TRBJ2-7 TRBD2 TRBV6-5 TGTGCCAGCAGTGCCGGACTAGCAGTCGAGCAGTACTTC CASSAGLAVEQYF
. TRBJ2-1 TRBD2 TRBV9 TGTGCCAGCAGCGTCCGACTAGCGGGCCGCTACAATGAGCAGTTCTTC CASSVRLAGRYNEQFF
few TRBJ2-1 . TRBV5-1 TGCGCCAGCAGCTTTTCAACAGGGAACTCCTACAATGAGCAGTTCTTC CASSFSTGNSYNEQFF
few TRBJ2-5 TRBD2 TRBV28 TGTGCCAGCAGCCGCGGGCGAGCGGGAGGATACCAAGAGACCCAGTACTTC CASSRGRAGGYQETQYF
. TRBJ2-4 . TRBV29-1 TGCAGCGTTGAAGGACCAGCCAGGGGAAACATTCAGTACTTC CSVEGPARGNIQYF
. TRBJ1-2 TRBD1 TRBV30 TGTGCCTGGAACCGCAATACAGGGGCGAACTATGGCTACACCTTC CAWNRNTGANYGYTF
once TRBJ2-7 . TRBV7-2 TGTGCCAGCAGCTTAAGAGGCTCCATATACGAGCAGTACTTC CASSLRGSIYEQYF
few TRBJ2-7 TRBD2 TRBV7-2 TGTGCCAGCAGCTCTCTAGCGGGAGCATCCTACGAGCAGTACTTC CASSSLAGASYEQYF
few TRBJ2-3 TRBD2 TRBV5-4 TGTGCCAGCAGCAAGGGACTAGCGGTAGATACGCAGTATTTT CASSKGLAVDTQYF
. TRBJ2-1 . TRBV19 TGTGCCAGTAGTATGGAGGGACCGGGCGGGATTCCTTACAATGAGCAGTTCTTC CASSMEGPGGIPYNEQFF
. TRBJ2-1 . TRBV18 TGTGCCAGCTCACCATACAACTACAATGAGCAGTTCTTC CASSPYNYNEQFF
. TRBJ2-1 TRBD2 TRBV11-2 TGTGCCAGCAGCTTGCGGACTAGCGGGGCCAGGGAGCAGTTCTTC CASSLRTSGAREQFF
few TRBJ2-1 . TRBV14 TGTGCCAGCAGCCAAGATCAACGGGAGCTGGTTGAGCAGTTCTTC CASSQDQRELVEQFF
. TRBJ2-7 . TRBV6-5 TGTGCCGCAGCCCGGGTCGGATCCTACGAGCAGTACTTC CAAARVGSYEQYF
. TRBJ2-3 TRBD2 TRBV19 TGTGCCAGTAGGGCTAGGACTAGCGGGAGAGATACGCAGTATTTT CASRARTSGRDTQYF
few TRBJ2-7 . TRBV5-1 TGCGCCAGCAGCTTGGGCAGGGTGAGCTACGAGCAGTACTTC CASSLGRVSYEQYF
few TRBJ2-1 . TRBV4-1 TGCGCCAGCAGCCAAGATCCTGCTAGCCGAAATGAGCAGTTCTTC CASSQDPASRNEQFF
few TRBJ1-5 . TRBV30 TGTGCCTGGAGTTCCCACGGGGGTAGCAATCAGCCCCAGCATTTT CAWSSHGGSNQPQHF
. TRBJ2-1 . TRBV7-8 TGTGCCAGCAGCTTAGTTAGGCTAGCGCAGTACAATGAGCAGTTCTTC CASSLVRLAQYNEQFF
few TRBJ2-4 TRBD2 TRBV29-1 TGCAGCGTTGTGAGGACTAGCGGGGTCAATGGGTACAACATTCAGTACTTC CSVVRTSGVNGYNIQYF
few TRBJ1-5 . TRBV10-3 TGTGCCATCAGTGAGTCTGGACAGCCCCAGCATTTT CAISESGQPQHF
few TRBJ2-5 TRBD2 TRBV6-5 TGTGCCAGCAGTTACGGGGTAGCGGGGGCTCAAGAGACCCAGTACTTC CASSYGVAGAQETQYF